This T cell receptor (beta chain) was sequenced in a study of response to subunit inactivated influenza vaccine. Whole-study findings and limits: After each seasonal influenza vaccination, few new T cells are recruited, the authors suggested.

This clonotype has just a few counts. What it recognizes is unknown. The germline V gene has CDR1 SGHTA and CDR2 FQGTGA. The V gene lost 5 bases and the J gene lost 3 bases, with 20 bases spanning the gap. The CDR3 is 17 amino acids. TCRdb used MiXCR to reprocess the RT-PCR reads, holding one entry per CDR3 protein. The sample has 560,000 or so distinct CDR3 sequences, approximately 7.6% seen once. This specimen was PBMCs from blood, taken less than 25 months after vaccination. The source is a man between 50 and 70 years old who received an inactivated influenza vaccine. The J gene is TRBJ2-1, the V gene TRBV7-3, with D perhaps TRBD1 or TRBD2 (5 bases each). The chain's CDR3 is CASSPTPPGRGYNEQFF. Here the CDR3 DNA reads TGTGCCAGCAGCCCTACTCCTCCGGGACGGGGCTACAATGAGCAGTTCTTC.